This passage covers 8 T cell receptor beta chains from one sample sequenced in a study of blood T cell repertoires in COVID-19. Method: immunoSEQ multiplex PCR; TCRdb's copy keeps in-frame clones and lacks some. The sample has a few hundred thousand clones, 80% to 85% seen once. The sequencing input was peripheral blood. Every receptor here comes from a person between 65 and 80 years old with COVID-19, enrolled during active disease.

This clone was counted once. The chain carries TRBV20-1 and TRBJ1-6; D gene unclear. Germline V gene lookup returns CDR1 DFQATT and CDR2 SNEGSKA (reference sequence). Trimming shortened V by 0 bases and J by 13 bases, and 7 bases separated the two germline ends. The CDR3 is 11 residues long. CDR3 nucleotide sequence: TGCAGTGCTAGAGATACAAGTCCCCTCCACTTT. Its protein product is CSARDTSPLHF.

J is TRBJ2-7 and V is TRBV2; 7 positions agree with TRBD1. This CDR3 has 11 amino acids. Per germline, CDR1 SNHLY and CDR2 FYNNEI. The V gene end was trimmed by 11 bases and the J gene end by 6 bases; junction bases not matched to a gene: 7. This chain's CDR3 is CAGSTGPEQYF. For the CDR3, the DNA is TGTGCCGGCTCGACAGGGCCCGAGCAGTACTTC.

The DNA for the CDR3 is TGTGCCAGCAGCCAAGAGAGGGCAGCTACATTGGGGAACACCATATATTTT. Encoded protein: CASSQERAATLGNTIYF. V gene TRBV3-1 (or the pseudogene TRBV3-2) combines with J gene TRBJ1-3; D gene uncertain. Germline V gene lookup returns CDR1 LGHDT and CDR2 YNNKEL (reference sequence). The CDR3 has 17 residues. The ends were cut back, 0 bases at V and 7 bases at J, with 19 bases in the middle.

The chain links TRBV7-3 to TRBJ1-2, with 7 bases fitting TRBD1. The length of the CDR3 is 13 residues. The junction had 1 base not matched to a gene; V was cut back by 3 bases and J by 3 bases. CDR1 is SGHTA, CDR2 FQGTGA, per germline. This CDR3 reads CASSFGTDYGYTF. Here the CDR3 DNA reads TGTGCCAGCAGCTTCGGGACAGACTATGGCTACACCTTC.

CDR3 DNA: TGTGCCAGCAGTTCTCAGGGCCAGCCCCAGCATTTT. Translation gives CASSSQGQPQHF. V gene TRBV28 combines with J gene TRBJ1-5, with D tentatively TRBD1 (5 bases). V lost 4 bases to trimming and J lost 7 bases, with 8 bases between them. This CDR3 spans 12 amino acids. Germline V gene lookup returns CDR1 MDHEN and CDR2 SYDVKM.

The chain links TRBV5-1 to TRBJ1-1; D is possibly TRBD1 (5 bases). Germline V gives CDR1 SGHRS, CDR2 YFSETQ. Trimming took off 2 bases at V and 5 bases at J, with 10 bases between the two ends. The CDR3 extends over 13 amino acids. The CDR3 loop reads CASSFGQATEAFF. The DNA of the CDR3 is TGCGCCAGCAGCTTCGGACAAGCAACTGAAGCTTTCTTT.

J is TRBJ1-5 and V is TRBV5-1; 10 nucleotides line up with TRBD1. The CDR3 extends over 17 amino acids. Germline V CDR1 and CDR2: SGHRS, YFSETQ. V trimming: 2 bases; J trimming: 7 bases; junction bases outside the gene matches: 12. This chain's CDR3 is CASSLRTRDRGSQPQHF. CDR3 nucleotide sequence: TGCGCCAGCAGCTTACGGACCCGGGACAGGGGTTCGCAGCCCCAGCATTTT.

V is TRBV4-1 and J is TRBJ2-1, with no clear D. The CDR3 extends over 12 amino acids. V lost 4 bases to trimming and J lost 8 bases, with 9 bases between them. CDR1 and CDR2 (germline): MGHRA, YSYEKL. The CDR3 spells CASSPPADEQFF. The CDR3 DNA is TGCGCCAGCAGCCCTCCTGCGGATGAGCAGTTCTTC.